These 5 T cell receptor beta chains were all obtained from the same sample, sequenced in a study of T-cell memory formation after mild COVID-19. TCRdb re-derived calls from the 5' RACE reads in MiXCR, one entry per CDR3 protein. The table has more than 200,000 distinct CDR3 sequences, over 15% seen once. The material sequenced was PBMCs or a T cell subset sorted from them (not recorded which). These receptors were collected from a man aged 18 to 30 who had mild COVID-19 (a few samples of this study predate the infection). Cell type and time point are not known.

In its sample, this clonotype was seen a few times. The V and J genes are TRBV4-3 and TRBJ1-6; a possible D gene is TRBD1 (5 bases). The CDR3 covers 16 residues. Germline CDR1 and CDR2: LGHNA and YSLEER. V was shortened by 0 bases and J by 10 bases, with 16 bases between the two germline ends. The CDR3 region has the DNA TGCGCCAGCAGCCAAGATAGGTACGGGGGAAGCTCACCCCTCCACTTT. It codes for CASSQDRYGGSSPLHF.

The sample holds many counts of this clonotype. The chain couples TRBV12-3 or TRBV12-4 to TRBJ1-5, with unresolved D. The V gene lost 7 bases and the J gene lost 6 bases, with 16 bases spanning the gap. This CDR3 has 14 residues. The CDR3 loop reads CASTRGQVGQPQHF. The CDR3, as DNA: TGTGCCAGCACCCGAGGGCAGGTGGGTCAGCCCCAGCATTTT.

This clonotype has a handful of counts. J is TRBJ2-2 and V is TRBV5-4; D not resolved. The ends were cut back, 3 bases at V and 6 bases at J, with 6 bases in the middle. Germline CDR1 reads SGHNT; CDR2 reads YYREEE (reference sequence). The CDR3 has 12 residues. CDR3 protein: CASSYDAGELFF. The CDR3 coding sequence is TGTGCCAGCAGCTACGATGCCGGGGAGCTGTTTTTT.

The chain carries TRBV10-3 and TRBJ1-1; perhaps TRBD1 as D (5 bases). Germline V lookup: CDR1 ENHRY, CDR2 SYGVKD. CDR3 size: 13 residues. The V end was cut by 6 bases, the J end by 3 bases, with 11 bases between. DNA of the CDR3: TGTGCCATCAGGCTAGACAGCGACACTGAAGCTTTCTTT. Amino acids: CAIRLDSDTEAFF.

V is TRBV28 and J is TRBJ1-5; TRBD1 aligns across 8 bases. J gave up 5 bases and V 8 bases, and 5 bases lay outside the gene matches. The length of the CDR3 is 13 residues. Germline V lookup: CDR1 MDHEN, CDR2 SYDVKM. CDR3 loop: CASFRGLHQPQHF. The CDR3 DNA reads as TGTGCCAGCTTCAGGGGGCTCCATCAGCCCCAGCATTTT.